These T cell receptor beta chains were read from a single sample in a study of Graves' ophthalmopathy and Graves' hyperthyroidism. TCRdb used MiXCR to reprocess the multiplex PCR reads, holding one entry per CDR3 protein. The table has some 380,000 distinct CDR3 sequences, roughly 15% seen once; the top ten hold roughly 7%. Sequencing was carried out using peripheral blood. The origin of the receptors is a woman aged 18-30 years with stable Graves' hyperthyroidism. Each CDR3 is given with its conserved first and last residue. The D gene is left open where the match is weak. Clone size, where shown, is once, few, many, or a class for clones that have expanded.

DNA | CDR3 | J | V | size | D
TGTGCCAGCAGCCCCTTAGGGGCTAGCGGAACCTACGAGCAGTACTTC | CASSPLGASGTYEQYF | TRBJ2-7 | TRBV4-2 | few | TRBD2
TGTGCCAGCAGCCCCCGGGGACAGACCTTTACTGAAGCTTTCTTT | CASSPRGQTFTEAFF | TRBJ1-1 | TRBV3-1 | few | TRBD1
TGCGCCAGCAGCCTGACAGGGGGTTCCGGCTATGGCTACACCTTC | CASSLTGGSGYGYTF | TRBJ1-2 | TRBV5-1 | NA | TRBD1
TGCGCCAGCAGCTTGGAGACGAGAAGGGACGAGCAGTACTTC | CASSLETRRDEQYF | TRBJ2-7 | TRBV5-1 | NA | NA
TGTGCCAGCTCACCGACCGGACAGGGAATAAGGGCTGAAGCTTTCTTT | CASSPTGQGIRAEAFF | TRBJ1-1 | TRBV18 | many | TRBD1
TGCAGCGTACCACTACAGGGGGCGCGAGGAGAGACCCAGTACTTC | CSVPLQGARGETQYF | TRBJ2-5 | TRBV29-1 | many | TRBD1
TGTGCCAGCAGTCCCCCCGGACTAGCGAAAACCTACGAGCAGTACTTC | CASSPPGLAKTYEQYF | TRBJ2-7 | TRBV12-3/TRBV12-4 | NA | TRBD2
TGTGCCAGCGGCCGCGGGGTTGGGACCGGGGAGCTGTTTTTT | CASGRGVGTGELFF | TRBJ2-2 | TRBV25-1 | few | NA
TGTGCCAGCAGCCAGCGGGAGGGGCTCCATTACGAGCAGTACTTC | CASSQREGLHYEQYF | TRBJ2-7 | TRBV3-1 | NA | TRBD2
TGCGCCAGCATGGGGGGCTGGAGTGAGACCCAGTACTTC | CASMGGWSETQYF | TRBJ2-5 | TRBV5-1 | NA | NA
TGTGCCAGCAGTGACCTAGGCGGGAACACCGGGGAGCTGTTTTTT | CASSDLGGNTGELFF | TRBJ2-2 | TRBV2 | few | NA
TGTGCCAGCAACGGTGCTTCCCATCAGCCCCAGCATTTT | CASNGASHQPQHF | TRBJ1-5 | TRBV6-1 | NA | NA
TGCAGTGCTAAAAATACAGGGAACCAGCCCCAGCATTTT | CSAKNTGNQPQHF | TRBJ1-5 | TRBV20-1 | many | NA
TGCGCCAGCAGCCACCCCCAGGGTGGGATGAACACTGAAGCTTTCTTT | CASSHPQGGMNTEAFF | TRBJ1-1 | TRBV5-1 | many | NA
TGTGCCAGCAGCTCGGACAGGGGGTACTACGAGCAGTACTTC | CASSSDRGYYEQYF | TRBJ2-7 | TRBV7-2 | many | TRBD1
TGCGCCAGCAGCCAAGGGGGCAGGGGAATTTATAGCAATCAGCCCCAGCATTTT | CASSQGGRGIYSNQPQHF | TRBJ1-5 | TRBV4-1 | few | NA
TGTGCCAGCAGCTTTACCGGGCCCCCCCAGAACACCGGGGAGCTGTTTTTT | CASSFTGPPQNTGELFF | TRBJ2-2 | TRBV7-3 | many | NA
TGTGCCAGCAGCGTAGCTGGGGCGGTGGGGGGCGAGCAGTACTTC | CASSVAGAVGGEQYF | TRBJ2-7 | TRBV9 | many | NA
TGCAGTGCTAGAGTAACGGACAGCCCGAGGTTTTACGAGCAGTACTTC | CSARVTDSPRFYEQYF | TRBJ2-7 | TRBV20-1 | many | NA
TGTGCCAGCAGTTACAGACAGGGGCGTGATTTTTATGGCTACACCTTC | CASSYRQGRDFYGYTF | TRBJ1-2 | TRBV6-5 | many | TRBD1
TGTGCCAGCAGCGTGAGACAGGGTGATCAGCCCCAGCATTTT | CASSVRQGDQPQHF | TRBJ1-5 | TRBV6-1 | many | TRBD1
TGTGCCAGCAGTTTAGGGGACTTAAATGAAAAACTGTTTTTT | CASSLGDLNEKLFF | TRBJ1-4 | TRBV12-3/TRBV12-4 | few | NA
TGTGCCAGCAGCTTAGAGCCGGACAGGGGGCGTACTGAAGCTTTCTTT | CASSLEPDRGRTEAFF | TRBJ1-1 | TRBV13 | few | TRBD1
TGTGCCAGCAGCCAAGGGGCCATTAGAGGGACTGAAGCTTTCTTT | CASSQGAIRGTEAFF | TRBJ1-1 | TRBV4-2 | NA | NA
TGTGCCAGTAGTATTGACGGCTCACGGTATGGCTACACCTTC | CASSIDGSRYGYTF | TRBJ1-2 | TRBV19 | many | NA